A single sample gave rise to the 30 T cell receptor beta chains below, sequenced in a study of blood T cell repertoires in COVID-19. Sequencing was performed with immunoSEQ multiplex PCR; in TCRdb, only in-frame clones are kept and a portion is missing. This sample has about 440,000 clones; about 89% occur once, and the top ten carry approximately 4.5%. Source material: peripheral blood. These receptors were obtained from a woman aged 25 to 45 with acute or convalescent COVID-19.

The V call is TRBV10-2, the J call TRBJ1-4; D is undetermined. Germline V gene sequence: CDR1 WSHSY, CDR2 SAAADI. This CDR3 is 13 amino acids long. V was trimmed by 7 bases and J by 1 base, leaving 7 bases between them. CDR3 residues: CASTLRTNEKLFF. The CDR3 DNA sequence: TGCGCCAGCACCCTGAGAACTAATGAAAAACTGTTTTTT.

This clone was observed a single time. The genes are TRBV7-3 and TRBJ2-1; D gene unclear. CDR3 length: 11 residues. The germline gives CDR1 SGHTA, CDR2 FQGTGA. Deletions cut 2 bases from V and 13 bases from J, with 9 bases between. DNA for the CDR3: TGTGCCAGCAGCTTAGAGGCTGGACAGTTCTTC. It is translated as CASSLEAGQFF.

This chain connects TRBV9 to TRBJ2-5; TRBD2 aligns across 16 bases. The CDR3 has 20 amino acids. Germline V gene sequence: CDR1 SGDLS, CDR2 YYNGEE. J was trimmed by 5 bases and V by 3 bases; bases with no gene match: 16. CDR3 bases: TGTGCCAGCAGCGCCGAGGGACTAGCGGGGGGGCCTGGCCTTCGGGAGACCCAGTACTTC. Residues: CASSAEGLAGGPGLRETQYF.

This clone was recorded only once. The chain has TRBV5-5 and TRBJ2-2; TRBD1 matches at 7 bases. The CDR3 totals 14 residues. Germline CDR1 SGHKS, CDR2 YYEKEE (reference sequence). Trimming took 0 bases from V and 6 from J; bases not matched to a gene: 2. The CDR3 spells CASSLVGGAGELFF. The CDR3 bases are TGTGCCAGCAGCTTGGTAGGGGGCGCCGGGGAGCTGTTTTTT.

V is TRBV18 and J is TRBJ1-1, with TRBD1 matching over 8 bases. CDR1 and CDR2 from the germline V gene are KGHSH and LQKENI. The CDR3 has 14 residues. V trimming: 4 bases; J trimming: 3 bases; junction bases outside the gene matches: 4. In DNA form, the CDR3 reads TGTGCCAGCTCACAGGGACAGGCTCACACTGAAGCTTTCTTT. Amino acids: CASSQGQAHTEAFF.

This chain connects TRBV6-5 to TRBJ2-1; D possibly corresponds to TRBD2 (6 bases). V shed 6 bases and J shed 10 bases, with 19 bases lying between them. The germline CDR1 and CDR2 sequences are MNHEY and SVGAGI. The CDR3 length is 14 residues. The CDR3 sequence is CASSPSMLAQEQFF. In DNA form, the CDR3 reads TGTGCCAGCAGCCCATCGATGCTAGCGCAAGAGCAGTTCTTC.

The chain has TRBV11-2 and TRBJ2-7; TRBD1 matches 9 bases. Per the germline V gene, CDR1 is SGHAT and CDR2 is FQNNGV. CDR3 size: 16 residues. The junction had 11 bases not matched to a gene; V was cut back by 5 bases and J by 3 bases. The CDR3 reads CASSPEKGQGSYEQYF. The CDR3, as DNA: TGTGCCAGCAGCCCGGAGAAGGGACAGGGCAGCTACGAGCAGTACTTC.

In its sample, this clone was seen once. The J gene is TRBJ1-1, the V gene TRBV4-1; 10 bases are a match to TRBD1. The CDR3 loop spans 15 amino acids. The germline gives CDR1 MGHRA, CDR2 YSYEKL. Trimming took 4 bases from V and 5 from J; bases not matched to a gene: 7. CDR3 sequence (DNA): TGCGCCAGCAGCCGACAGGGGGCACTTTGGACTGAAGCTTTCTTT. Translating it yields CASSRQGALWTEAFF.

As for this clone: Other DNA sequences from this sample encode an identical CDR3 as well. The V call is TRBV6-5, the J call TRBJ1-1; tentative D call: TRBD1 (6 bases). CDR3 size: 13 residues. V gave up 6 bases and J gave up 1 base, with 9 bases separating them. Germline V gene lookup returns CDR1 MNHEY and CDR2 SVGAGI. CDR3 nucleotides: TGTGCCAGCAGCTTGACAGGGAACACTGAAGCTTTCTTT. Protein: CASSLTGNTEAFF.

The rearrangement uses TRBV18 and TRBJ2-7; D remains unclear. V lost 2 bases and J 2 bases, leaving 7 bases between the germline ends. This CDR3 is built from 13 residues. Germline V gives CDR1 KGHSH, CDR2 LQKENI. The CDR3 sequence: CASSPAETYEQYF. The CDR3 nucleotides are TGTGCCAGCTCACCAGCGGAAACCTACGAGCAGTACTTC. Drawing the rest from reference TRBV18 and TRBJ2-7, the complete variable domain is NAGVMQNPRHLVRRRGQEARLRCSPMKGHSHVYWYRQLPEEGLKFMVYLQKENIIDESGMPKERFSAEFPKEGPSILRIQQVVRGDSAAYFCASSPAETYEQYFGPGTRLTVT.

This rearrangement joins TRBV10-3 to TRBJ1-1; TRBD1 agrees at 7 bases. J was trimmed by 0 bases and V by 5 bases; bases with no gene match: 9. CDR1 and CDR2 from the germline V gene are ENHRY and SYGVKD. The CDR3 consists of 16 residues. In DNA form, the CDR3 reads TGTGCCATCAGTAGCGACCAGGACAGGTTGAACACTGAAGCTTTCTTT. This gives the protein CAISSDQDRLNTEAFF.

Note on this clone: The junction shows a germline mismatch at one end, possibly a read error. V is TRBV5-6 and J is TRBJ1-1; D not resolved. The germline CDR1 and CDR2 sequences are SGHDT and YYEEEE. The CDR3 length is 13 residues. CDR3 residues: CASSLAGNSEAFF. CDR3 DNA sequence: TGTGCCAGCAGCTTGGCCGGAAACAGTGAAGCTTTCTTT. Full variable domain (rest looked up from reference TRBV5-6 and TRBJ1-1): DAGVTQSPTHLIKTRGQQVTLRCSPKSGHDTVSWYQQALGQGPQFIFQYYEEEERQRGNFPDRFSGHQFPNYSSELNVNALLLGDSALYLCASSLAGNSEAFFGQGTRLTVV.

This chain joins TRBV30 and TRBJ1-3, with D hard to call. Trimming shortened V by 0 bases and J by 3 bases, and 15 bases separated the two germline ends. The CDR3 is 16 amino acids. In germline, CDR1 is GTSNPN, CDR2 SVGIG (reference sequence). The CDR3 protein is CAWSVRVLGGGNTIYF. The CDR3 DNA reads TGTGCCTGGAGTGTACGGGTGTTGGGAGGTGGAAACACCATATATTTT.

The rearrangement joins TRBV7-3 to TRBJ2-3; the D gene is possibly TRBD2 (6 bases). The CDR3 runs 13 residues. Trimming pared 8 bases from V and 1 base from J, leaving 10 bases between. Germline V gene data show CDR1 as SGHTA and CDR2 as FQGTGA. CDR3 region: CASQRGGTDTQYF. The CDR3 DNA sequence: TGTGCCAGCCAGCGCGGGGGCACAGATACGCAGTATTTT. The whole variable domain, filled in from reference TRBV7-3 and TRBJ2-3, reads GAGVSQTPSNKVTEKGKYVELRCDPISGHTALYWYRQSLGQGPEFLIYFQGTGAADDSGLPNDRFFAVRPEGSVSTLKIQRTERGDSAVYLCASQRGGTDTQYFGPGTRLTVL.

V and J are TRBV28 and TRBJ1-2; 9 positions agree with TRBD1. The length of the CDR3 is 14 residues. J lost 5 bases, V lost 6 bases, and 7 bases had no gene match. Germline loops: CDR1 MDHEN, CDR2 SYDVKM. The CDR3 region is CASSRGTGSYGYTF. In DNA form, the CDR3 reads TGTGCCAGCAGCCGCGGGACAGGGTCTTATGGCTACACCTTC.

This rearrangement joins TRBV13 to TRBJ2-7; D possibly corresponds to TRBD2 (6 bases). This CDR3 has 16 residues. Germline values: CDR1 PRHDT, CDR2 FYEKMQ (reference sequence). V was cut by 0 bases and J by 2 bases, with 14 bases left in between. The CDR3 spells CASSLGGTGVPYEQYF. CDR3 DNA sequence: TGTGCCAGCAGCTTAGGGGGGACGGGGGTACCCTACGAGCAGTACTTC. Full variable domain (remainder filled in from reference TRBV13 and TRBJ2-7): AAGVIQSPRHLIKEKRETATLKCYPIPRHDTVYWYQQGPGQDPQFLISFYEKMQSDKGSIPDRFSAQQFSDYHSELNMSSLELGDSALYFCASSLGGTGVPYEQYFGPGTRLTVT.

V gene TRBV9 combines with J gene TRBJ1-2; D is perhaps TRBD1 (6 bases). V gave up 5 bases and J gave up 4 bases, with 15 bases separating them. This CDR3 is 14 amino acids long. Germline values: CDR1 SGDLS, CDR2 YYNGEE. The CDR3 sequence: CASRETQGTYGYTF. CDR3 DNA: TGTGCCAGCAGAGAAACACAGGGAACCTATGGCTACACCTTC. The full variable domain, with the rest looked up from reference TRBV9 and TRBJ1-2, is DSGVTQTPKHLITATGQRVTLRCSPRSGDLSVYWYQQSLDQGLQFLIQYYNGEERAKGNILERFSAQQFPDLHSELNLSSLELGDSALYFCASRETQGTYGYTFGSGTRLTVV.

The chain recombines TRBV7-8 with TRBJ2-2; 15 nucleotides match TRBD2. CDR3 length: 18 amino acids. Unmatched junction bases numbered 3, after V lost 4 bases and J lost 0 bases. Germline V lookup: CDR1 SGHVS, CDR2 FQNEAQ. The DNA of the CDR3 is TGTGCCAGCAGCTGGGGACTAGCGGGGGGCTCGAACACCGGGGAGCTGTTTTTT. As protein: CASSWGLAGGSNTGELFF.

V usage is TRBV19 and J usage is TRBJ1-3, with 7 bases matching TRBD1. Germline CDR1 reads LNHDA; CDR2 reads SQIVND (reference sequence). V shed 4 bases, J shed 0 bases, and the junction held 0 bases outside the gene matches. The CDR3 is 14 residues long. DNA of the CDR3: TGTGCCAGTAGTAGGACAGGCTCTGGAAACACCATATATTTT. Protein sequence: CASSRTGSGNTIYF. Using reference TRBV19 and TRBJ1-3 for the parts outside the CDR3, the full variable domain is DGGITQSPKYLFRKEGQNVTLSCEQNLNHDAMYWYRQDPGQGLRLIYYSQIVNDFQKGDIAEGYSVSREKKESFPLTVTSAQKNPTAFYLCASSRTGSGNTIYFGEGSWLTVV.

The rearrangement links TRBV3-1 (or the pseudogene TRBV3-2) to TRBJ1-4; D possibly corresponds to TRBD1 (5 bases). This CDR3 is built from 13 residues. V lost 2 bases and J 8 bases, leaving 9 bases between the germline ends. Germline assignment: CDR1 LGHDT and CDR2 YNNKEL (reference sequence). In nucleotides, the CDR3 is TGTGCCAGCAGCCAATCAGGGAGGGAAAAACTGTTTTTT. Residues: CASSQSGREKLFF.

This clone was counted a few times. This sequence joins TRBV5-3 and TRBJ2-7, with 7 bases fitting TRBD2. TRBV5-3 belongs to the ORF category, with a function that is uncertain. With V trimmed by 3 bases and J by 2 bases, 8 bases remained unmatched. The length of the CDR3 is 15 residues. The CDR3 loop is CARSSRGVAPYEQYF. CDR3 sequence (DNA): TGTGCCAGAAGCTCCCGGGGGGTAGCGCCCTACGAGCAGTACTTC.

The chain combines TRBV21-1 with TRBJ2-1; the table's D call, TRBD1, was not checked against the DNA. TRBV21-1 is assigned pseudogene status. This CDR3 is built from 14 residues. DNA of the CDR3: TGTGCCAGCAGCAAAGTGGGCCAGAACGATGAGCAGTTCTTC. It codes for CASSKVGQNDEQFF.

V gene TRBV10-3 combines with J gene TRBJ1-3, with D tentatively TRBD1 (6 bases). This CDR3 spans 14 amino acids. Per the germline V gene, CDR1 is ENHRY and CDR2 is SYGVKD. V was shortened by 10 bases and J by 0 bases, with 13 bases between the two germline ends. The CDR3 nucleotides are TGTGCCACATGGGACACCCGCTCTGGAAACACCATATATTTT. Protein: CATWDTRSGNTIYF.

In its sample, this clone was seen a few times. The chain uses TRBV27 and TRBJ2-1, with D tentatively TRBD2 (6 bases). Germline V gives CDR1 MNHEY, CDR2 SMNVEV (reference sequence). Trimming pared 4 bases from V and 5 bases from J, leaving 15 bases between. The CDR3 loop spans 15 amino acids. The CDR3 DNA follows: TGTGCCAGCAGTTCGCTCAGGGACTGGGACAATGAGCAGTTCTTC. It encodes CASSSLRDWDNEQFF.

The V call is TRBV7-9, the J call TRBJ2-3, with 10 bases fitting TRBD1. The trim removed 5 bases at V and 3 bases at J, leaving 17 bases unmatched. The CDR3 is 19 amino acids. Germline values: CDR1 SEHNR, CDR2 FQNEAQ (reference sequence). The CDR3 bases are TGTGCCAGCAGCCACATAATTACCAGGACAGGGGGAATAACAGATACGCAGTATTTT. This sequence encodes CASSHIITRTGGITDTQYF. Full variable domain (remainder filled in from reference TRBV7-9 and TRBJ2-3): DTGVSQNPRHKITKRGQNVTFRCDPISEHNRLYWYRQTLGQGPEFLTYFQNEAQLEKSRLLSDRFSAERPKGSFSTLEIQRTEQGDSAMYLCASSHIITRTGGITDTQYFGPGTRLTVL.

The chain links TRBV4-2 to TRBJ1-1; 8 nucleotides agree with TRBD1. The CDR3 runs to 15 residues. With 0 bases clipped from V and 8 bases from J, the junction kept 8 bases outside the gene matches. The V gene's germline CDR1 is LGHNA and CDR2 YNFKEQ. DNA of the CDR3: TGTGCCAGCAGCCAAGATGCGAGCAGGGGGCTAGAAGCTTTCTTT. This encodes CASSQDASRGLEAFF.

The chain links TRBV7-9 to TRBJ1-4, with a tentative D call TRBD1 (5 bases). Trimming took off 6 bases at V and 4 bases at J, with 9 bases between the two ends. The CDR3 extends over 13 amino acids. The germline CDR1 and CDR2 sequences are SEHNR and FQNEAQ (reference sequence). The CDR3 loop reads CASRTENNEKLFF. The CDR3 nucleotides are TGTGCCAGCAGGACAGAAAATAATGAAAAACTGTTTTTT.

This clone has at least ten counts. The chain joins TRBV11-2 to TRBJ2-7; 9 nucleotides match TRBD1. V shed 3 bases and J 3 bases; nucleotides not matched to a gene: 6. CDR3 length: 15 amino acids. From germline, CDR1 is SGHAT and CDR2 FQNNGV. The CDR3 protein is CASSFDGTGFYEQYF. In DNA, the CDR3 is TGTGCCAGCAGCTTCGATGGGACAGGGTTCTACGAGCAGTACTTC.

The rearrangement joins TRBV6-6 to TRBJ1-6; D gene unclear. Trimming removed 0 bases from V and 7 bases from J, with 10 bases in between. Germline-derived CDR1 and CDR2 are MNHNY and SVGAGI (reference sequence). This CDR3 spans 15 amino acids. The CDR3 loop reads CASSYSAGENSPLHF. The DNA of the CDR3 is TGTGCCAGCAGTTACTCGGCTGGGGAGAATTCACCCCTCCACTTT.

The chain is built from TRBV30 and TRBJ1-2; D not certain. V lost 3 bases and J 8 bases, leaving 16 bases between the germline ends. Per germline, CDR1 GTSNPN and CDR2 SVGIG (reference sequence). CDR3 size: 13 residues. CDR3 nucleotide sequence: TGTGCCTGGAGGAACGACTTGGTCGGGGGCTACACCTTC. Its protein product is CAWRNDLVGGYTF.